This passage covers 23 T cell receptor beta chains from one sample sequenced in a study of shared clonotypes between healthy human individuals. The method was immunoSEQ multiplex PCR; TCRdb's version includes in-frame clones alone and lacks a portion of them. The profile covers 2 million to 2.5 million clones, with 90% to 95% appearing a single time and roughly 0.39% taken by the ten largest. The sample comprised naive CD4+ T cells from PBMCs. Documented subset: CD45RA+ positively selected. All receptors come from a man between 18 and 29 years old in good health. Some clones in this sample may be carry-over from other donors' samples.

This sequence joins TRBV7-3 and TRBJ2-1; 12 bases are a match to TRBD2. The CDR3 is 16 residues long. CDR1 SGHTA and CDR2 FQGTGA come from the germline V gene. Trimming cost V 2 bases and J 2 bases; bases outside gene matches: 1. The CDR3 coding sequence is TGTGCCAGCAGCTTAGGGACTAGCGGGCCCTACAATGAGCAGTTCTTC. Translated: CASSLGTSGPYNEQFF.

The chain has TRBV15 and TRBJ2-6; D uncertain. V was pared by 5 bases and J by 2 bases, with 13 bases between. Germline CDR1 LNHNV, CDR2 YYDKDF (reference sequence). CDR3 length: 16 residues. The CDR3 spells CATSSFNRPGANVLTF. The CDR3 bases are TGTGCCACCAGCTCCTTCAATAGGCCTGGGGCCAACGTCCTGACTTTC.

Only a few counts were recorded for this clone. The chain links TRBV5-4 to TRBJ2-3; TRBD2 is a possible D gene (6 bases). The V and J ends lost 4 bases and 2 bases respectively, with 26 bases between them. Looked up from germline, CDR1 is SGHNT and CDR2 is YYREEE (reference sequence). CDR3 size: 19 residues. The CDR3 spells CASSIPRDSAPLPTDTQYF. The CDR3, as DNA: TGTGCCAGCAGCATACCCCGGGACTCCGCGCCACTCCCCACAGATACGCAGTATTTT.

In the case of this clone: The same CDR3 can be traced to other DNA sequences in this sample. J is TRBJ1-1 and V is TRBV29-1, with D uncertain. The V gene lost 4 bases and the J gene lost 2 bases, with 11 bases spanning the gap. The germline V gene encodes CDR1 SQVTM and CDR2 ANQGSEA. The CDR3 sequence is 13 residues long. In DNA form, the CDR3 reads TGCAGCGTTGCCGGCCTACTTAACACTGAAGCTTTCTTT. Protein: CSVAGLLNTEAFF. The whole variable domain, filled in from reference TRBV29-1 and TRBJ1-1, reads SAVISQKPSRDICQRGTSLTIQCQVDSQVTMMFWYRQQPGQSLTLIATANQGSEATYESGFVIDKFPISRPNLTFSTLTVSNMSPEDSSIYLCSVAGLLNTEAFFGQGTRLTVV.

The chain links TRBV21-1 to TRBJ2-7; the tabulated D call, TRBD2, remains unverified against the DNA. TRBV21-1 constitutes a pseudogene. The CDR3 contains 16 residues. The CDR3 sequence: CASRMGLADFPYEQYF. The CDR3 DNA sequence: TGTGCCAGCAGAATGGGACTAGCGGATTTTCCCTACGAGCAGTACTTC.

The rearrangement links TRBV19 to TRBJ2-7; D perhaps matches TRBD2 (6 bases). Germline V gene data show CDR1 as LNHDA and CDR2 as SQIVND (reference sequence). Trimming took 4 bases from V and 5 from J, leaving 12 bases between them. The CDR3 consists of 13 residues. In DNA, the CDR3 is TGTGCCAGTAGTAACCGACTAGTAGACGAGCAGTACTTC. It is translated as CASSNRLVDEQYF. The full variable domain, its missing parts supplied by reference TRBV19 and TRBJ2-7, is DGGITQSPKYLFRKEGQNVTLSCEQNLNHDAMYWYRQDPGQGLRLIYYSQIVNDFQKGDIAEGYSVSREKKESFPLTVTSAQKNPTAFYLCASSNRLVDEQYFGPGTRLTVT.

In DNA form, the CDR3 reads TGTGCCTGGAGTCTCCGCCTAGAGCAGTTCTTC. Its translation: CAWSLRLEQFF. This chain joins TRBV30 and TRBJ2-1; D ambiguous. In germline, CDR1 is GTSNPN, CDR2 SVGIG (reference sequence). This CDR3 region has 11 residues. The ends were cut back, 2 bases at V and 10 bases at J, with 9 bases in the middle.

The chain has TRBV30 and TRBJ1-5; the D gene is possibly TRBD1 (5 bases). Germline CDR1 GTSNPN, CDR2 SVGIG (reference sequence). V was cut by 8 bases and J by 7 bases, with 24 bases left in between. The CDR3 covers 15 residues. The CDR3 region is CARMGRTHDGQPQHF. The CDR3, as DNA: TGTGCCCGGATGGGGCGGACACACGACGGGCAGCCCCAGCATTTT.

This chain connects TRBV30 to TRBJ2-7, with 9 nucleotides matching TRBD1. Losses at the gene ends were 2 bases for V and 9 bases for J; bases not matched to a gene: 14. The germline V gene encodes CDR1 GTSNPN and CDR2 SVGIG (reference sequence). This CDR3 has 15 residues. The CDR3 is CAWSQPGTGFGWQYF. The CDR3 region has the DNA TGTGCCTGGAGTCAACCTGGGACAGGGTTCGGGTGGCAGTACTTC.

The chain joins TRBV7-9 to TRBJ2-5, with D perhaps TRBD1 (6 bases). This CDR3 contains 15 residues. Germline-derived CDR1 and CDR2 are SEHNR and FQNEAQ (reference sequence). V gave up 5 bases and J gave up 10 bases, with 23 bases separating them. The CDR3 region is CASSGQGTPKRGQYF. The CDR3 bases are TGTGCCAGCAGCGGGCAGGGGACCCCCAAAAGGGGCCAGTACTTC.

The table lists this clone with a count of one. This chain links TRBV9 with TRBJ2-5, with 13 bases matching TRBD2. The trim removed 4 bases at V and 4 bases at J, leaving 10 bases unmatched. Germline V gene lookup returns CDR1 SGDLS and CDR2 YYNGEE. The CDR3 is 17 amino acids. CDR3 bases: TGTGCCAGCAGCTCCCGGACTAGCGGGAGCCGATCAGAGACCCAGTACTTC. Translation: CASSSRTSGSRSETQYF. The full variable domain, rest sourced from reference TRBV9 and TRBJ2-5, is DSGVTQTPKHLITATGQRVTLRCSPRSGDLSVYWYQQSLDQGLQFLIQYYNGEERAKGNILERFSAQQFPDLHSELNLSSLELGDSALYFCASSSRTSGSRSETQYFGPGTRLLVL.

This chain joins TRBV18 and TRBJ2-1, with TRBD2 matching over 14 bases. Unmatched junction bases numbered 4, after V lost 3 bases and J lost 9 bases. CDR3 length: 15 residues. Germline-derived CDR1 and CDR2 are KGHSH and LQKENI. The CDR3 protein is CASSPGLAGESEQFF. CDR3 bases: TGTGCCAGCTCACCGGGACTAGCGGGAGAGAGTGAGCAGTTCTTC.

This chain joins TRBV27 and TRBJ2-7; 7 bases are a match to TRBD2. CDR3 length: 15 residues. CDR1 is MNHEY, CDR2 SMNVEV, per germline (reference sequence). Losses at the gene ends were 4 bases for V and 6 bases for J; bases not matched to a gene: 12. The CDR3 DNA is TGTGCCAGCAGTTCCTACGGGGAGGGGAGGGGCGAGCAGTACTTC. It is translated as CASSSYGEGRGEQYF.

This clone was observed once. The chain has TRBV10-3 and TRBJ2-7; perhaps TRBD2 as D (5 bases). From germline, CDR1 is ENHRY and CDR2 SYGVKD. V shed 10 bases and J shed 6 bases, with 19 bases lying between them. The CDR3 is made up of 13 amino acids. The CDR3 loop is CATKEDPASEQYF. The CDR3 bases are TGTGCCACCAAGGAGGATCCGGCCTCCGAGCAGTACTTC.

This chain uses TRBV28 with TRBJ1-5, with no clear D. The CDR3 is made up of 15 amino acids. Germline CDR1 MDHEN, CDR2 SYDVKM. V shed 6 bases and J shed 5 bases, with 17 bases lying between them. CDR3 nucleotides: TGTGCCAGCAGGGTTCTAGGCAGTAGGTATCAGCCCCAGCATTTT. This gives the protein CASRVLGSRYQPQHF.

This chain links TRBV7-3 with TRBJ1-2, with D unresolved. V was cut by 2 bases and J by 8 bases, with 12 bases left in between. Germline CDR1 and CDR2: SGHTA and FQGTGA. The CDR3 contains 13 residues. The CDR3 here is CASSLDGSGGYTF. CDR3 nucleotides: TGTGCCAGCAGCTTAGACGGATCTGGAGGCTACACCTTC.

This sequence joins TRBV25-1 and TRBJ1-4, with 9 positions matching TRBD1. Germline V gene data show CDR1 as MGHDK and CDR2 as SYGVNS. The length of the CDR3 is 14 residues. V was clipped by 7 bases and J by 8 bases; unmatched bases: 8. CDR3 residues: CASTGGTGYEKLFF. The DNA for the CDR3 is TGTGCCAGCACTGGCGGGACAGGGTACGAAAAACTGTTTTTT.

V is TRBV2 and J is TRBJ1-5, with TRBD1 matching 9 bases. The CDR3 sequence is 15 residues long. Trimming removed 5 bases from V and 4 bases from J; junction bases left unmatched: 6. The germline V gene encodes CDR1 SNHLY and CDR2 FYNNEI. This CDR3 is CASSPDRGFNQPQHF. As DNA, the CDR3 is TGTGCCAGCAGTCCCGACAGGGGGTTTAATCAGCCCCAGCATTTT.

This clone occurred once. The chain links TRBV10-1 to TRBJ1-3; tentatively, D is TRBD1 (5 bases). This CDR3 is built from 16 residues. The V end lost 4 bases, the J end lost 0 bases, and 13 bases lay between the germline ends. From germline, CDR1 is WNHNN and CDR2 SYGVQD (reference sequence). The CDR3 is CASSAGPGDSGNTIYF. In nucleotides, the CDR3 is TGCGCCAGCAGTGCGGGACCCGGAGACTCTGGAAACACCATATATTTT.

CDR3 coding DNA: TGTGCCAGCAGTCGTAGCGGGAGTTCGGAGACCCAGTACTTC. Translating it yields CASSRSGSSETQYF. This rearrangement joins TRBV27 to TRBJ2-5, with TRBD2 matching 9 bases. This CDR3 is 14 amino acids long. The J segment lost 5 bases and the V segment lost 5 bases, leaving 6 bases of the junction unmatched. From germline, CDR1 is MNHEY and CDR2 SMNVEV (reference sequence).

The chain employs TRBV6-1 and TRBJ2-1; TRBD2 agrees at 9 bases. Germline loops: CDR1 MNHNS, CDR2 SASEGT. The CDR3 extends over 14 amino acids. V was clipped by 3 bases and J by 7 bases; unmatched bases: 4. CDR3 loop: CASSELAGRNEQFF. Here the CDR3 DNA reads TGTGCCAGCAGTGAGCTAGCGGGACGTAATGAGCAGTTCTTC.

The chain uses TRBV9 and TRBJ2-3; D remains unclear. This CDR3 contains 14 residues. Germline V gene sequence: CDR1 SGDLS, CDR2 YYNGEE. Trimming took 3 bases from V and 6 from J, leaving 14 bases between them. CDR3 in amino acids: CASSDRPQVDTQYF. As DNA, the CDR3 is TGTGCCAGCAGCGATAGACCCCAAGTCGATACGCAGTATTTT.

The chain links TRBV18 to TRBJ1-3; D unresolved. Germline V lookup: CDR1 KGHSH, CDR2 LQKENI. The germline V and J ends were trimmed by 4 bases and 0 bases, with 10 bases remaining between them. There are 15 residues in the CDR3. The CDR3 bases are TGTGCCAGCTCACTCGACCCGCGCTCTGGAAACACCATATATTTT. Translation gives CASSLDPRSGNTIYF.